The 12 T cell receptor beta chains reported below all come from one sample, sequenced in a study of persistence of HIV-infected CD4 T cells. The antigens these receptors bind are not known. The libraries were made with immunoSEQ version 4 in survey mode. Sequencing used immunoSEQ multiplex PCR; TCRdb keeps in-frame clones, though not all of them. The sample lists tens of thousands of clones, 70% occurring once. An overlapping HIV-1 Gag peptide pool stimulated these cells at roughly 0.97 ug/peptide/mL. Sorting of responding CD4+ T cells relied on upregulated CD40 ligand together with CD69. The material was CD4+ T cells sorted from PBMCs after approximately 19-hour stimulation, obtained from a patient who received antiretroviral therapy. The receptors were gathered from an adult man with HIV who was CMV-seropositive.

This rearrangement joins TRBV6-2 or TRBV6-3 to TRBJ2-1, with D perhaps given as TRBD1 or TRBD2 (6 bases each). The germline V and J ends were trimmed by 0 bases and 8 bases, with 17 bases remaining between them. CDR1 MNHEY and CDR2 SVGEGT come from the germline V gene. The CDR3 has 16 residues. The CDR3 nucleotides are TGTGCCAGCAGTTACTCGAATCGGGGGCCAAGCGATGAGCAGTTCTTC. Residues: CASSYSNRGPSDEQFF.

The V and J genes are TRBV3-1 (or the pseudogene TRBV3-2) and TRBJ2-7; D is ambiguous. CDR3 length: 13 amino acids. The V gene's germline CDR1 is LGHDT and CDR2 YNNKEL (reference sequence). Trimming cost V 1 base and J 6 bases, with 10 bases left between them. Written as DNA, the CDR3 is TGTGCCAGCAGCCAAGTGACCGTCGGCGAGCAGTACTTC. Amino acids: CASSQVTVGEQYF.

The chain joins TRBV5-1 to TRBJ2-7; D is undetermined. Germline V gene data show CDR1 as SGHRS and CDR2 as YFSETQ. V shed 4 bases and J shed 3 bases, with 5 bases lying between them. CDR3 length equals 11 residues. CDR3 loop: CASSRGYEQYF. The CDR3 nucleotides are TGCGCCAGCAGCCGAGGCTACGAGCAGTACTTC.

The DNA of the CDR3 is TGTGCCAGCAGTGAAGGAAACAGAAATGAAAAACTGTTTTTT. Protein sequence: CASSEGNRNEKLFF. The V gene is TRBV2, the J gene TRBJ1-4; no definite D call. Trimming removed 1 base from V and 5 bases from J, with 8 bases in between. CDR3 size: 14 residues. Germline-derived CDR1 and CDR2 are SNHLY and FYNNEI.

V is TRBV28 and J is TRBJ1-1; 7 bases map to TRBD1. Germline V gene lookup returns CDR1 MDHEN and CDR2 SYDVKM. V lost 8 bases to trimming and J lost 1 base; unmatched junction nucleotides: 7. The length of the CDR3 is 14 residues. The CDR3 bases are TGTGCCAGCCGGAGACAGGGAAGGAACACTGAAGCTTTCTTT. This codes for CASRRQGRNTEAFF.

V and J are TRBV5-4 and TRBJ1-6; D not resolved. This CDR3 comprises 15 residues. Trimming removed 4 bases from V and 7 bases from J, with 15 bases in between. Germline V gene sequence: CDR1 SGHNT, CDR2 YYREEE (reference sequence). CDR3 DNA: TGTGCCAGCAGCCCCCGCGGAGCAAGGAATTCACCCCTCCACTTT. Residues: CASSPRGARNSPLHF.

This rearrangement joins TRBV7-9 to TRBJ2-3, with 9 nucleotides matching TRBD1. V lost 5 bases to trimming and J lost 6 bases; unmatched junction nucleotides: 9. From germline, CDR1 is SEHNR and CDR2 FQNEAQ (reference sequence). The CDR3 runs to 15 residues. The DNA for the CDR3 is TGTGCCAGCAGCCGAGGGACAGGGCTTGTGGATACGCAGTATTTT. As protein: CASSRGTGLVDTQYF.

Details on this clone: One end of the junction is discordant with germline, which a read error may explain. The chain couples TRBV6-6 to TRBJ1-1, with D possibly TRBD1 on 5 matching bases. Germline V gene lookup returns CDR1 MNHNY and CDR2 SVGAGI (reference sequence). The CDR3 length is 12 residues. CDR3: CASSNSGLEAFF. The CDR3 region has the DNA TGTGCCAGCAGTAACTCGGGACTTGAAGCTTTCTTT.

This sequence joins TRBV9 and TRBJ1-2; 8 bases are shared with TRBD1. Per germline, CDR1 SGDLS and CDR2 YYNGEE. V gave up 4 bases and J gave up 8 bases; unmatched junction bases: 10. There are 14 residues in the CDR3. The CDR3 nucleotides read TGTGCCAGCAGCCCCGAAGGACAGGGCTACGGCTACACCTTC. It is translated as CASSPEGQGYGYTF.

The J gene is TRBJ1-1, the V gene TRBV7-3; D possibly corresponds to TRBD1 (5 bases). With 3 bases removed from V and 1 base from J, the gap between germline ends came to 12 bases. This CDR3 region has 15 residues. Germline loops: CDR1 SGHTA, CDR2 FQGTGA. DNA of the CDR3: TGTGCCAGCAGCTTGTATGGGGGACCGAACACTGAAGCTTTCTTT. This translates into CASSLYGGPNTEAFF.

The V and J genes are TRBV7-9 and TRBJ1-4, with no clear D. CDR1 is SEHNR and CDR2 is FQNEAQ in the germline V gene (reference sequence). V dropped 5 bases and J dropped 6 bases, with 13 bases sitting between them. The CDR3 consists of 14 residues. The CDR3 reads CASSPVGLDEKLFF. In DNA, the CDR3 is TGTGCCAGCAGCCCAGTAGGGCTAGATGAAAAACTGTTTTTT.

V and J are TRBV27 and TRBJ2-1; TRBD2 matches 7 bases. This CDR3 comprises 14 residues. V trimming: 6 bases; J trimming: 4 bases; junction bases outside the gene matches: 6. Per germline, CDR1 MNHEY and CDR2 SMNVEV (reference sequence). CDR3 DNA: TGTGCCAGCAGCGGGGGGTCTCAATACAATGAGCAGTTCTTC. This translates into CASSGGSQYNEQFF.